This T cell receptor beta chain was obtained from a study of shared clonotypes between healthy human individuals. The table lists this clone with a few counts. Sequenced by immunoSEQ multiplex PCR; TCRdb stores in-frame clones only, minus some. The profile shows 2,500,000 or so clones, 80% to 95% of them singletons. There are 14 residues in the CDR3. V was clipped by 6 bases and J by 7 bases, with 19 bases between them. Germline V gene data show CDR1 as SGHDT and CDR2 as YYEEEE. The clonotype comes from a man between 18 and 29 years old in good health. Some clones in this sample may be carry-over from other donors' samples. Sequencing was done on a sample of naive CD4+ T cells from PBMCs. Noted subset: CD45RA+ positively selected. The gene calls are TRBV5-6 and TRBJ1-2, with D unclear. CDR3 in DNA: TGTGCCAGCATCGGATTCCCTCCCTTGGGTGGCTACACCTTC. It translates to CASIGFPPLGGYTF.